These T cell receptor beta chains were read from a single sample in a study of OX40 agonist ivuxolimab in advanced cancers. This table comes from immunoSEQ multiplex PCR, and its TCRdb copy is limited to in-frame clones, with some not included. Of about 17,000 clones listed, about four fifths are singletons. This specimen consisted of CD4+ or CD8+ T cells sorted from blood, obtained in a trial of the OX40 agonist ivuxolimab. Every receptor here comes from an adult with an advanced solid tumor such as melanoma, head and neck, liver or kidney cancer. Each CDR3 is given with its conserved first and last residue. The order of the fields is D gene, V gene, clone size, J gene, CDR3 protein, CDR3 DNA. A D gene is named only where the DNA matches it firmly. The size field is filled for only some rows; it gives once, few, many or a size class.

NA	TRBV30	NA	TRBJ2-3	CAWSPDRADTQYF	TGTGCCTGGAGCCCGGATCGGGCAGATACGCAGTATTTT
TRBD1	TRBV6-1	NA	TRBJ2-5	CASTGWTGGAETQYF	TGTGCCAGCACAGGCTGGACAGGGGGCGCAGAGACCCAGTACTTC
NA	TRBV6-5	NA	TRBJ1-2	CASSLPGQGYGYTF	TGTGCCAGCAGTTTGCCCGGGCAGGGCTATGGCTACACCTTC
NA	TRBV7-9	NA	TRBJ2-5	CASRGAREETQYF	TGTGCCAGCCGGGGGGCGAGGGAGGAGACCCAGTACTTC
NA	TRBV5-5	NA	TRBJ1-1	CASSFDFEAFF	TGTGCCAGCAGCTTTGACTTTGAAGCTTTCTTT
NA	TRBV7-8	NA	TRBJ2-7	CASRLGGEQYF	TGTGCCAGCCGGTTGGGTGGGGAGCAGTACTTC
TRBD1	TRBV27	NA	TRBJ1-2	CASGQGAPYGYTF	TGTGCCAGCGGACAGGGGGCGCCTTATGGCTACACCTTC
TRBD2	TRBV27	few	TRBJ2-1	CASTTLAGGFLDEQFF	TGTGCCAGCACCACCCTAGCGGGGGGGTTTCTGGATGAGCAGTTCTTC
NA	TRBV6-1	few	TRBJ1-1	CASPFPATEAFF	TGTGCCAGCCCTTTTCCAGCAACTGAAGCTTTCTTT
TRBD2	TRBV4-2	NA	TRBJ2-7	CASSLRGGLPLLEQYF	TGTGCCAGCAGCCTCCGCGGGGGGCTCCCTCTCTTAGAGCAGTACTTC
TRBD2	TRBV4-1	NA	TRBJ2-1	CASSELGTSGNNEQFF	TGCGCCAGCAGCGAACTGGGGACTAGCGGAAACAATGAGCAGTTCTTC
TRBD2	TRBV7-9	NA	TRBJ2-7	CASTLAGGSGEQYF	TGTGCCAGCACCTTAGCGGGAGGTTCGGGCGAGCAGTACTTC
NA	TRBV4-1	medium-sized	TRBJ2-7	CASSQELSSGTYEQYF	TGCGCCAGCAGCCAAGAGTTGAGTAGCGGTACCTACGAGCAGTACTTC
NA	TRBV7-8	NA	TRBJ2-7	CASSHRHSAYEQYF	TGTGCCAGCAGCCATCGGCATTCAGCCTACGAGCAGTACTTC
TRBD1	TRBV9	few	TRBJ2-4	CASSAGQGPDIQYF	TGTGCCAGCAGCGCCGGACAGGGCCCAGACATTCAGTACTTC
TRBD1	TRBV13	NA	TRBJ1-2	CASTRGRGGYTF	TGTGCCAGCACGAGGGGGCGCGGCGGCTACACCTTC
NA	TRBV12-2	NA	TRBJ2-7	CASRLPHLITLLGKSGSEQYF	TGTGCAAGTCGCTTACCGCACCTCATAACTCTACTAGGAAAGTCGGGGAGCGAGCAGTACTTC
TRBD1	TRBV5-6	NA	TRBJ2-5	CASSPTGVQETQYF	TGTGCCAGCAGCCCTACAGGGGTCCAAGAGACCCAGTACTTC
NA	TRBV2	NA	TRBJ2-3	CASSRNRERGTDTQYF	TGTGCCAGCAGCAGAAACAGGGAGAGGGGCACAGATACGCAGTATTTT
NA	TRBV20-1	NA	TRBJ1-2	CSARASGYTF	TGCAGTGCTAGAGCGAGTGGCTACACCTTC
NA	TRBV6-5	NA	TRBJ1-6	CASSYDSSSYNSPLHF	TGTGCCAGCAGTTACGACTCGAGCTCCTATAATTCACCCCTCCACTTT
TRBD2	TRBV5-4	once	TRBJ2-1	CASSLALGLAGNEQFF	TGTGCCAGCAGCTTGGCCCTGGGGCTAGCGGGCAATGAGCAGTTCTTC
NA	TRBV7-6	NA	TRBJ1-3	CASSLDRSSGNTIYF	TGTGCCAGCAGCTTAGACAGGAGCTCTGGAAACACCATATATTTT
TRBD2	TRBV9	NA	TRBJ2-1	CASSVAVGLAVEQFF	TGTGCCAGCAGCGTAGCTGTTGGACTAGCTGTTGAGCAGTTCTTC
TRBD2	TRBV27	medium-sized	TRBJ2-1	CASSRREANNEQFF	TGTGCCAGCAGTAGGCGGGAGGCCAACAATGAGCAGTTCTTC
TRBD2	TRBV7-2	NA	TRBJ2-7	CASRQTSGGAYEQYF	TGTGCCAGCAGACAGACTAGCGGGGGGGCCTACGAGCAGTACTTC
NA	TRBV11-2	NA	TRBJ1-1	CASSLLGGTEAFF	TGTGCCAGCAGCTTGTTAGGGGGCACTGAAGCTTTCTTT
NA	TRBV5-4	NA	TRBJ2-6	CASSTREPGANVLTF	TGTGCCAGCAGCACCAGGGAACCTGGGGCCAACGTCCTGACTTTC
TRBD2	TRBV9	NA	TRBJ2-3	CASSVMGLAGSLTGGTQYF	TGTGCCAGCAGCGTGATGGGACTAGCGGGGTCCTTAACGGGGGGGACGCAGTATTTT
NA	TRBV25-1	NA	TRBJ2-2	CASSMTAQNTGELFF	TGTGCCAGCAGTATGACAGCACAGAACACCGGGGAGCTGTTTTTT
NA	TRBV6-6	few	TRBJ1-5	CASSKDIASNQPQHF	TGTGCCAGCAGTAAAGATATAGCTAGCAATCAGCCCCAGCATTTT
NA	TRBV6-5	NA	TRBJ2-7	CASAAARYGEQYF	TGTGCCAGCGCGGCAGCTAGATACGGAGAGCAGTACTTC
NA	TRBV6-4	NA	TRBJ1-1	CASSEIPNTEAFF	TGTGCCAGCAGTGAAATCCCGAACACTGAAGCTTTCTTT
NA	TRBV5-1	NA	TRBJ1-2	CASSPSARGRSNYGYTF	TGCGCCAGCAGCCCAAGCGCTAGGGGGAGAAGTAACTATGGCTACACCTTC
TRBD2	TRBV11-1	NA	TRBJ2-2	CASSLLAGRTGELFF	TGTGCCAGCAGCCTACTAGCGGGAAGAACCGGGGAGCTGTTTTTT
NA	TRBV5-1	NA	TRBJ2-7	CASSFSGRSYEQYF	TGCGCCAGCAGCTTCTCGGGACGGAGCTACGAGCAGTACTTC
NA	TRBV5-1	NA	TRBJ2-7	CASSFPGAYYEQYF	TGCGCCAGCAGCTTCCCAGGGGCTTACTACGAGCAGTACTTC
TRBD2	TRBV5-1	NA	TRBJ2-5	CASSFSLGTSGREKETQYF	TGCGCCAGCAGCTTTTCGCTGGGGACTAGCGGGAGGGAAAAAGAGACCCAGTACTTC
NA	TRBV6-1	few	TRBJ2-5	CASSEGEGTGSETQYF	TGTGCCAGCAGTGAAGGGGAGGGTACAGGGTCAGAGACCCAGTACTTC
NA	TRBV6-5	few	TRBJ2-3	CASSYTLGGSDTQYF	TGTGCCAGCAGTTACACCCTAGGGGGAAGTGATACGCAGTATTTT
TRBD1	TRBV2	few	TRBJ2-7	CASSVGQGRIYEQYF	TGTGCCAGCAGTGTCGGACAGGGACGCATTTACGAGCAGTACTTC
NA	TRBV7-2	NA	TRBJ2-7	CASSLHISYEQYF	TGTGCCAGCAGCCTACACATCTCCTACGAGCAGTACTTC
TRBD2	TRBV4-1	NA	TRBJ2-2	CASSQDLGKSGRELFF	TGCGCCAGCAGCCAAGATCTGGGAAAAAGCGGGAGGGAGCTGTTTTTT
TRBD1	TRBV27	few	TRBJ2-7	CASGRDRGNEQYF	TGTGCCAGCGGCCGGGACAGGGGTAACGAGCAGTACTTC
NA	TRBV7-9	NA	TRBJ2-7	CASSLGGVTYEQYF	TGTGCCAGCAGCTTGGGGGGTGTTACCTACGAGCAGTACTTC
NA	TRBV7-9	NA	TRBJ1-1	CASSGPDPGTEAFF	TGTGCCAGCAGCGGGCCGGATCCGGGCACTGAAGCTTTCTTT
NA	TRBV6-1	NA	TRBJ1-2	CASSEAGSNYGYTF	TGTGCCAGCAGTGAAGCGGGCAGTAACTATGGCTACACCTTC
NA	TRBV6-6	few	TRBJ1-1	CASSYRAGAGDTEAFF	TGTGCCAGCAGTTACCGGGCAGGGGCAGGGGACACTGAAGCTTTCTTT
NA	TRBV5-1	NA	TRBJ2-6	CASSPTVQEVAGANVLTF	TGCGCCAGCAGCCCGACGGTCCAGGAAGTAGCTGGGGCCAACGTCCTGACTTTC
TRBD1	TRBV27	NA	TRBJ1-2	CASSRTGASNYGYTF	TGTGCCAGCAGCCGGACAGGGGCTTCGAACTATGGCTACACCTTC
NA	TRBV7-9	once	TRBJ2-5	CASGGGETQYF	TGTGCCTCCGGAGGGGGAGAGACCCAGTACTTC
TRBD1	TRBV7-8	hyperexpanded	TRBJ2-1	CASSGTGGWNEQFF	TGTGCCAGCAGCGGGACAGGGGGCTGGAATGAGCAGTTCTTC
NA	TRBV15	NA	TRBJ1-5	CATSRSGVSNQPQHF	TGTGCCACCAGCAGGTCAGGGGTAAGCAATCAGCCCCAGCATTTT
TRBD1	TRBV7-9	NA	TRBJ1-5	CASSSSQGALYQPQHF	TGTGCCAGCAGCTCCAGCCAGGGGGCCCTTTATCAGCCCCAGCATTTT
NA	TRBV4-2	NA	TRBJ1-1	CASSQGSEAFF	TGTGCCAGCAGTCAGGGATCTGAAGCTTTCTTT
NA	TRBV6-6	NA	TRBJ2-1	CASSPGIYNEQFF	TGTGCCAGCAGCCCCGGTATCTACAATGAGCAGTTCTTC
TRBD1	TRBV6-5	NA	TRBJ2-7	CASSYGQGEYEQYF	TGTGCCAGCAGTTACGGACAGGGGGAATACGAGCAGTACTTC